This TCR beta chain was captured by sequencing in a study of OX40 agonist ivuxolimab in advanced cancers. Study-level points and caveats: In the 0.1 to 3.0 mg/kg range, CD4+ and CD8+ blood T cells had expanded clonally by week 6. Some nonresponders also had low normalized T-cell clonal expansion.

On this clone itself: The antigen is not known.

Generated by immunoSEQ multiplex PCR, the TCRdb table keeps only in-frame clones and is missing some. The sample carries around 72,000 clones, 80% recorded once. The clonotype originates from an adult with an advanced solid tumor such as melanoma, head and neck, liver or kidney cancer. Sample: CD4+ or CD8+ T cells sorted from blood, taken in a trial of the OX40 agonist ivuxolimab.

The CDR3 region is CASERTVSNQPQHF. CDR3 in DNA: TGTGCCAGCGAACGGACAGTTAGCAATCAGCCCCAGCATTTT. The chain recombines TRBV2 with TRBJ1-5; TRBD1 is a possible D gene (6 bases). CDR1 is SNHLY, CDR2 FYNNEI, per germline. V was cut by 8 bases and J by 0 bases, with 11 bases left in between. The CDR3 sequence is 14 residues long.